These 11 T cell receptor beta chains share one sample of origin, sequenced in a study of blood T cell repertoires in COVID-19. Assay used: immunoSEQ multiplex PCR; TCRdb lists only in-frame clones, some missing. Of approximately 89,000 clones detected, about 80% appear once; the ten largest clones hold around a quarter. The sequencing sample was made of peripheral blood. The receptors stem from a man aged 65-85 years with acute or convalescent COVID-19.

The CDR3 DNA reads as TGTGCCAGCAGTTACGGGACAGGGCAGTATTTT. It is translated as CASSYGTGQYF. The rearrangement joins TRBV6-2 or TRBV6-3 to TRBJ2-3, with 8 bases fitting TRBD1. This CDR3 is built from 11 residues. In germline, CDR1 is MNHEY, CDR2 SVGEGT. Losses at the gene ends were 2 bases for V and 11 bases for J; bases not matched to a gene: 0.

This chain connects TRBV9 to TRBJ2-5; TRBD1 agrees at 7 bases. The V segment lost 4 bases and the J segment 5 bases; nucleotides outside the gene matches: 8. CDR1 and CDR2 from the germline V gene are SGDLS and YYNGEE. This CDR3 spans 14 amino acids. CDR3 sequence (DNA): TGTGCCAGCAGCTCCCAGGGGGTGGGGGAGACCCAGTACTTC. Protein: CASSSQGVGETQYF.

The chain combines TRBV3-1 (or the pseudogene TRBV3-2) with TRBJ1-1, with 7 nucleotides matching TRBD1. V lost 1 base to trimming and J lost 0 bases; unmatched junction nucleotides: 8. Germline values: CDR1 LGHDT, CDR2 YNNKEL (reference sequence). The CDR3 runs 17 residues. CDR3 protein: CASSQAQGVLMNTEAFF. CDR3 DNA: TGTGCCAGCAGCCAAGCGCAGGGGGTCCTCATGAACACTGAAGCTTTCTTT.

V is TRBV18 and J is TRBJ1-2; TRBD1 matches 7 bases. This CDR3 has 13 amino acids. From germline, CDR1 is KGHSH and CDR2 LQKENI. V shed 8 bases and J 4 bases; nucleotides not matched to a gene: 7. CDR3 in DNA: TGTGCCAGCCGTCAGGGGGTCGTCTATGGCTACACCTTC. Amino acids: CASRQGVVYGYTF.

This chain connects TRBV11-3 to TRBJ2-5, with no clear D. Trimming removed 1 base from V and 3 bases from J, with 18 bases in between. Germline loops: CDR1 SGHNT, CDR2 YENEEA. The CDR3 contains 17 residues. The chain's CDR3 is CASSLGNVRGAKETQYF. In nucleotides, the CDR3 is TGTGCCAGCAGCTTAGGGAACGTCCGCGGCGCCAAAGAGACCCAGTACTTC.

CDR3 sequence (DNA): TGTGCCACCAGTGACCAAGGACAGACCGGGGCCTATGGCTACACCTTC. Its translation is CATSDQGQTGAYGYTF. This chain uses TRBV24-1 with TRBJ1-2; D perhaps matches TRBD1 (6 bases). The CDR3 is made up of 16 amino acids. Germline loops: CDR1 KGHDR, CDR2 SFDVKD. V was shortened by 4 bases and J by 4 bases, with 18 bases between the two germline ends.

This clone has more than one count but fewer than ten. The V and J genes are TRBV6-2 or TRBV6-3 and TRBJ2-7; weak D call: TRBD1 (6 bases). This CDR3 region has 15 residues. From germline, CDR1 is MNHEY and CDR2 SVGEGT. The V end was cut by 2 bases, the J end by 1 base, with 12 bases between. This CDR3 reads CASSYATGASYEQYF. The CDR3 bases are TGTGCCAGCAGTTACGCGACAGGAGCTTCCTACGAGCAGTACTTC.

The rearrangement links TRBV3-1 (or the pseudogene TRBV3-2) to TRBJ2-3; D remains ambiguous. The CDR3 length is 13 residues. V shed 1 base and J shed 5 bases, with 7 bases lying between them. Germline V lookup: CDR1 LGHDT, CDR2 YNNKEL (reference sequence). The chain's CDR3 is CASSQGVLDTQYF. The CDR3 coding sequence is TGTGCCAGCAGCCAAGGAGTTTTAGATACGCAGTATTTT.

The CDR3 here is CSVEGGDYLAETQYF. The CDR3 DNA is TGCAGCGTTGAGGGGGGGGACTATTTAGCAGAGACCCAGTACTTC. This sequence joins TRBV29-1 and TRBJ2-5, with 7 bases fitting TRBD2. V trimming: 3 bases; J trimming: 4 bases; junction bases outside the gene matches: 11. The germline CDR1 and CDR2 sequences are SQVTM and ANQGSEA. The CDR3 contains 15 residues.

The chain uses TRBV6-5 and TRBJ1-2; D gene unclear. The CDR3 is 15 amino acids. Trimming took 5 bases from V and 0 from J, leaving 13 bases between them. Germline V CDR1 and CDR2: MNHEY, SVGAGI. The CDR3 nucleotides are TGTGCCAGCAGTACCAAACACCAAGCTAACTATGGCTACACCTTC. Translating gives CASSTKHQANYGYTF.

The chain employs TRBV7-2 and TRBJ1-6; no definite D call. The CDR3 totals 17 residues. Germline-derived CDR1 and CDR2 are SGHTA and FQGNSA. V lost 2 bases and J 0 bases, leaving 11 bases between the germline ends. DNA of the CDR3: TGTGCCAGCAGCTTATTAGCTACACCCTCCTATAATTCACCCCTCCACTTT. It translates to CASSLLATPSYNSPLHF.